This T cell receptor (beta chain) emerged from a study of technical replicates of blood from a few donors. Profiling relied on immunoSEQ multiplex PCR, and the TCRdb table lists in-frame clones only, not all of them. Of 65,000 to 70,000 clones in the sample, roughly 88% were seen once. This CDR3 has 14 residues. Trimming removed 6 bases at V and 0 bases at J, with 6 bases between. CDR1 is MNHEY and CDR2 is SVGAGI in the germline V gene. The receptor comes from a human donor in good health. Some clones in this sample may be carry-over from other donors' samples. The V gene is TRBV6-5, the J gene TRBJ1-6; D gene unclear. Sequences were obtained from PBMCs. The CDR3 sequence is CASRTSSYNSPLHF. DNA for the CDR3: TGTGCCAGCAGAACCAGCTCCTATAATTCACCCCTCCACTTT.